This T cell receptor delta chain was observed in a study of DNA immune sequencing with unique molecular identifiers. All 8 TRDV and 4 TRDJ genes were targeted in 32-plex amplification of genomic DNA. In about 3 barcoding PCR cycles, molecules received a 12-nucleotide UMI, then adapter PCR followed. TCRdb re-processed the multiplex PCR reads using CATT. The table lists some 2,100 delta-chain clones, 11% to 15% of them singletons. Note on this clone: The protein TCRdb gives is from a much larger clone and does not agree with this DNA's translation at residue 4, likely a read error; the protein shown here comes from the DNA.

V was clipped by 6 bases and J by 0 bases; unmatched bases: 22. This CDR3 is built from 20 residues. In germline, CDR1 is GEAIGNYY, CDR2 EKD. This TCR came from a human donor in good health. This chain links TRDV2 with TRDJ1; TRDD3 matches at 9 bases. The source material was gamma-delta T cells enriched from blood buffy coat, or unenriched PBMCs (not recorded which). The CDR3 region is CACYNLGTGGYRTYTDKLIF. The DNA for the CDR3 is TGTGCCTGTTATAACCTTGGTACGGGGGGATACCGTACTTACACCGATAAACTCATCTTT.